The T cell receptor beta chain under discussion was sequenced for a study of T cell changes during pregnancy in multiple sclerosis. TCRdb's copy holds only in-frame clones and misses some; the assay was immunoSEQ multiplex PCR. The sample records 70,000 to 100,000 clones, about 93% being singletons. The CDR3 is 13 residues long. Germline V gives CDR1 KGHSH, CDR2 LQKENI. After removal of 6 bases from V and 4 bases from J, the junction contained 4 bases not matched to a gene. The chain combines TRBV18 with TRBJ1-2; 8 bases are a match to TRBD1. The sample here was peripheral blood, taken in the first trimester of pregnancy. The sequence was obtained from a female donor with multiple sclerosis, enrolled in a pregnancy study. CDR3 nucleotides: TGTGCCAGCTCGCTGGACAGGGTCTATGGCTACACCTTC. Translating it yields CASSLDRVYGYTF.